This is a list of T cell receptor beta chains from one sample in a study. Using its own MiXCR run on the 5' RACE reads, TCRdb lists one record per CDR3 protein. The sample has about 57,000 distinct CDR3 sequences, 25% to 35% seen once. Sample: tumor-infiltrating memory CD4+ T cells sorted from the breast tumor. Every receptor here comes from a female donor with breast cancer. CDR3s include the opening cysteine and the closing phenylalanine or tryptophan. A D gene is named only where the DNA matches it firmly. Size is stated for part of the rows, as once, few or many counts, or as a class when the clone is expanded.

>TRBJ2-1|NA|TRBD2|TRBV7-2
CASSQTSGAGHNEQFF
TGTGCCAGCAGCCAAACGAGCGGGGCCGGGCACAATGAGCAGTTCTTC
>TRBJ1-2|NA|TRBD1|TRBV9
CASSATGNWDGYTF
TGTGCCAGCAGCGCGACAGGGAATTGGGATGGCTACACCTTC
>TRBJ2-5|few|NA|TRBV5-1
CASSLAPAGQQETQYF
TGCGCCAGCAGCTTGGCCCCAGCGGGCCAACAAGAGACCCAGTACTTC
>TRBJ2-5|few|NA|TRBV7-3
CASSPTGAASETQYF
TGTGCCAGCAGCCCGACCGGTGCGGCATCTGAGACCCAGTACTTC
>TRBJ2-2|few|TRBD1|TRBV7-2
CASSQDRGGSGELFF
TGTGCCAGCAGCCAGGACAGGGGTGGGTCCGGGGAGCTGTTTTTT
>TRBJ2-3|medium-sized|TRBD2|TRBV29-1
CSLEKGGGTDTQYF
TGCAGCCTCGAAAAGGGAGGGGGCACAGATACGCAGTATTTT
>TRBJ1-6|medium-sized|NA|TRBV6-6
CASSSTGISPLHF
TGTGCCAGCAGTTCCACAGGGATTTCACCCCTCCACTTT
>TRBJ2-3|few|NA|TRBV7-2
CASSPTHGTDTQYF
TGTGCCAGCAGCCCAACCCACGGCACAGATACGCAGTATTTT
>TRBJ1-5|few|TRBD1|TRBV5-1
CASSSGGADQPQHF
TGCGCCAGCAGCTCAGGGGGCGCCGATCAGCCCCAGCATTTT
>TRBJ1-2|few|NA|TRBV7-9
CASQLNYGYTF
TGTGCCAGTCAGTTAAACTATGGCTACACCTTC
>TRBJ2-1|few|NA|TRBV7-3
CASSLGRTPRNEQFF
TGTGCCAGCAGCTTGGGGCGGACGCCTCGCAATGAGCAGTTCTTC
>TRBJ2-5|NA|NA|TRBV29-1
CSVKNRNFGETQYF
TGCAGCGTGAAAAACAGGAATTTCGGAGAGACCCAGTACTTC
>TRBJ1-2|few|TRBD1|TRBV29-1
CSAEQGFRGYTF
TGCAGCGCCGAACAGGGGTTTCGTGGCTACACCTTC
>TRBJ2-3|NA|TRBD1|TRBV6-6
CASSYGTGGTDTQYF
TGTGCCAGCAGTTACGGGACAGGAGGCACAGATACGCAGTATTTT
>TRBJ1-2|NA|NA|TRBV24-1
CATSAAELYGYTF
TGTGCCACCAGTGCGGCAGAACTCTATGGCTACACCTTC
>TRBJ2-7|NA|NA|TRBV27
CASRATGPPPEQYF
TGTGCCAGCAGGGCGACAGGTCCTCCCCCCGAGCAGTACTTC
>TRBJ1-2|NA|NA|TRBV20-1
CSARVDKPGKGYTF
TGCAGTGCTAGAGTCGACAAACCTGGCAAGGGCTACACCTTC
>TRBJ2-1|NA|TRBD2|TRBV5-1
CASSPLAGGRNEQFF
TGCGCCAGCAGCCCGTTAGCGGGGGGGCGGAATGAGCAGTTCTTC
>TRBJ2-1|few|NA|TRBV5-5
CASSLGLGTYNEQFF
TGTGCCAGCAGCTTGGGGTTGGGGACTTACAATGAGCAGTTCTTC
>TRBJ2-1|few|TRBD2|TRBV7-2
CAGSEPLGTSGNDEQFF
TGTGCCGGCAGCGAACCCCTAGGGACTAGCGGGAATGATGAGCAGTTCTTC
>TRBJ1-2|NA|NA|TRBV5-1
CASSFGTDGYTF
TGCGCCAGCAGCTTCGGGACGGATGGCTACACCTTC
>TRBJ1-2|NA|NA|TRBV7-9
CASSPARTNYGYTF
TGTGCCAGCAGCCCCGCGCGGACTAACTATGGCTACACCTTC
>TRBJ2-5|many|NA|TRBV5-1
CASSLALSEETQYF
TGCGCCAGCAGCTTGGCCCTTAGCGAGGAGACCCAGTACTTC
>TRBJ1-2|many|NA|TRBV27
CACRGPGSNYGYTF
TGTGCCTGCAGGGGACCTGGCTCTAACTATGGCTACACCTTC
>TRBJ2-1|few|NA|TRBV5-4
CASSSRAEDEQFF
TGTGCCAGCAGCAGCCGGGCCGAGGATGAGCAGTTCTTC
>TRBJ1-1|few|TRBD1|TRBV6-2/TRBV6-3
CASSDGPGQGRGTEAFF
TGTGCCAGCAGCGATGGACCGGGACAGGGAAGGGGCACTGAAGCTTTCTTT
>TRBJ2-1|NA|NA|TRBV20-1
CSASITLGGLNNEQFF
TGCAGTGCTAGCATAACTCTCGGGGGGCTCAACAATGAGCAGTTCTTC
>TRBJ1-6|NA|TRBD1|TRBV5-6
CASSLGQGAVGSPLHF
TGTGCCAGCAGCTTAGGACAGGGGGCGGTCGGATCACCCCTCCACTTT
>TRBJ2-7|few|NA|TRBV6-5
CASSGQQVFEQYF
TGTGCCAGCAGTGGACAACAGGTATTCGAGCAGTACTTC
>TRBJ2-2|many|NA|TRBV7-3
CASSLGGPTGELFF
TGTGCCAGCAGCTTAGGCGGGCCCACCGGGGAGCTGTTTTTT
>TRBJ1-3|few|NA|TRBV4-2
CASSLQTGNTIYF
TGTGCCAGCAGCCTACAGACTGGAAACACCATATATTTT